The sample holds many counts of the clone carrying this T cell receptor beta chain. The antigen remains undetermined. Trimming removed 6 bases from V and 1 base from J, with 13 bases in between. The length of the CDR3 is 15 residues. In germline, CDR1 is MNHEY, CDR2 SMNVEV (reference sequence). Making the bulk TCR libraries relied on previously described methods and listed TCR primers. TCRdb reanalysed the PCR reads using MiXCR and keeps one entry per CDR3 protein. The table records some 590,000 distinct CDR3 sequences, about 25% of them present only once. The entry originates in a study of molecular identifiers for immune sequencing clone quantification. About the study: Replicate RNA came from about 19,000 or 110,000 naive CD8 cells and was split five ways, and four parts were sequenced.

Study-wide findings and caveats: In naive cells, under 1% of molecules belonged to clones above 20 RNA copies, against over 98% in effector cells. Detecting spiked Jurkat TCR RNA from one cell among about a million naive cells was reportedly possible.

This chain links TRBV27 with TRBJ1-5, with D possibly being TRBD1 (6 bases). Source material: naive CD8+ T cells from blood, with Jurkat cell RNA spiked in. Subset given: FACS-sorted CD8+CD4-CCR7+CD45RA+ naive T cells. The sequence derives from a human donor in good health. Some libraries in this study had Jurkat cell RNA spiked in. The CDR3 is CASRRDIFSNQPQHF. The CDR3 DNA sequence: TGTGCCAGCAGACGGGACATTTTCAGCAATCAGCCCCAGCATTTT.